What follows are 15 T cell receptor beta chains derived from one specimen sequenced in a study of cytomegalovirus exposure and HLA in healthy donors. A multiplex PCR was run with 60 Vbeta primers and 13 Jbeta primers. The repertoire was sequenced with immunoSEQ multiplex PCR; TCRdb's copy has only in-frame clones and lacks some. Its table records some 75,000 clones. The sample consisted of PBMCs. All receptors come from a man aged 35 to 55 in good health and CMV-seronegative.

The V call is TRBV19, the J call TRBJ1-5; 10 bases line up with TRBD1. This CDR3 has 18 amino acids. V lost 5 bases, J lost 0 bases, and 10 bases stayed unmatched. CDR1 and CDR2 from the germline V gene are LNHDA and SQIVND (reference sequence). CDR3 region: CASSHRDRGQYSNQPQHF. The CDR3 DNA reads as TGTGCCAGTAGTCACCGGGACAGGGGCCAGTATAGCAATCAGCCCCAGCATTTT.

As regards this clone: Sequence at one end of the junction differs from germline and may be a read error. The chain couples TRBV7-9 to TRBJ2-6; D is perhaps TRBD1 (6 bases). The germline CDR1 and CDR2 sequences are SEHNR and FQNEAQ (reference sequence). The CDR3 spans 16 residues. CDR3 sequence (DNA): TGTGCCAGCACCTTACAGGGCCTAACTGGGGCCAACGTCCTGACTTTC. It specifies CASTLQGLTGANVLTF.

The rearrangement links TRBV9 to TRBJ2-3; D not certain. The germline CDR1 and CDR2 sequences are SGDLS and YYNGEE. With 0 bases removed from V and 4 bases from J, the gap between germline ends came to 12 bases. This CDR3 contains 15 residues. CDR3 DNA sequence: TGTGCCAGCAGCGTAGATATTGGAGCAGCAGATACGCAGTATTTT. Protein sequence: CASSVDIGAADTQYF.

The chain couples TRBV7-6 to TRBJ2-1, with 10 bases matching TRBD2. The CDR3 length is 21 residues. Germline trimming cut 0 bases from V and 1 base from J; bases unmatched to any gene: 15. Germline V CDR1 and CDR2: SGHVS, FNYEAQ. The CDR3, as DNA: TGTGCCAGCAGCTTAGCCTTTTCTAGCGGGAGTTTAAAGGGATCCTACAATGAGCAGTTCTTC. Residues: CASSLAFSSGSLKGSYNEQFF.

The chain couples TRBV19 to TRBJ2-1, with 7 nucleotides matching TRBD1. The CDR3 consists of 15 residues. With V trimmed by 3 bases and J by 4 bases, 6 bases remained unmatched. CDR1 is LNHDA and CDR2 is SQIVND in the germline V gene (reference sequence). CDR3 protein: CASSISGTAYNEQFF. The CDR3 nucleotides read TGTGCCAGTAGTATTTCCGGGACAGCGTACAATGAGCAGTTCTTC.

This chain links TRBV19 with TRBJ2-2; 8 bases are shared with TRBD2. The CDR3 runs 16 residues. The germline V gene encodes CDR1 LNHDA and CDR2 SQIVND (reference sequence). Germline trimming cut 6 bases from V and 3 bases from J; bases unmatched to any gene: 9. The CDR3 region has the DNA TGTGCCAGTAGGTACCGGGGGGGCCTCTACACCGGGGAGCTGTTTTTT. This codes for CASRYRGGLYTGELFF. Complete variable domain (other parts from reference TRBV19 and TRBJ2-2): DGGITQSPKYLFRKEGQNVTLSCEQNLNHDAMYWYRQDPGQGLRLIYYSQIVNDFQKGDIAEGYSVSREKKESFPLTVTSAQKNPTAFYLCASRYRGGLYTGELFFGEGSRLTVL.

This chain connects TRBV27 to TRBJ1-4; 7 bases map to TRBD1. CDR3 length: 15 residues. CDR1 is MNHEY and CDR2 is SMNVEV in the germline V gene (reference sequence). The ends lost 3 bases at V and 7 bases at J; junction bases unmatched: 8. The CDR3 sequence: CASSFNRGGSEKLFF. The CDR3 DNA reads TGTGCCAGCAGTTTCAACAGGGGAGGTTCTGAAAAACTGTTTTTT.

The genes are TRBV19 and TRBJ2-3; 9 bases agree with TRBD1. The trim removed 2 bases at V and 6 bases at J, leaving 15 bases unmatched. The CDR3 is 18 residues long. The germline CDR1 and CDR2 sequences are LNHDA and SQIVND (reference sequence). The CDR3 DNA reads as TGTGCCAGTAGTATACATATCACCGGGACAGGGCTCGTGGATACGCAGTATTTT. Amino acids: CASSIHITGTGLVDTQYF.

The chain links TRBV7-2 to TRBJ1-6; tentatively, D is TRBD1 (6 bases). V was shortened by 3 bases and J by 9 bases, with 9 bases between the two germline ends. The V gene's germline CDR1 is SGHTA and CDR2 FQGNSA. This CDR3 is 13 amino acids long. CDR3 in DNA: TGTGCCAGCAGCTTGGAAGGGGGTTCACCCCTCCACTTT. Translating it yields CASSLEGGSPLHF.

The chain is built from TRBV5-5 and TRBJ1-1; TRBD1 aligns across 9 bases. The V segment lost 5 bases and the J segment 4 bases; nucleotides outside the gene matches: 9. The CDR3 extends over 15 amino acids. Germline V gene data show CDR1 as SGHKS and CDR2 as YYEKEE (reference sequence). The CDR3 here is CASSSEPTGGTEAFF. The CDR3 DNA is TGTGCCAGCAGTTCAGAACCGACAGGGGGCACTGAAGCTTTCTTT.

This chain links TRBV29-1 with TRBJ2-1; TRBD2 might be the D (6 bases). V was shortened by 7 bases and J by 5 bases, with 21 bases between the two germline ends. The germline V gene has CDR1 SQVTM and CDR2 ANQGSEA. The CDR3 has 15 residues. CDR3 amino acids: CSAAGGFAENNEQFF. In DNA, the CDR3 is TGCAGCGCGGCCGGAGGGTTTGCGGAGAACAATGAGCAGTTCTTC.

The chain uses TRBV6-5 and TRBJ2-1, with 12 bases aligning to TRBD1. The CDR3 is 14 residues long. Trimming at V came to 6 bases and at J to 10 bases, leaving 7 bases not matched to a gene. Germline values: CDR1 MNHEY, CDR2 SVGAGI. CDR3 bases: TGTGCCAGCAGACCGGGACAGGGGGCAAGGGAGCAGTTCTTC. Translating gives CASRPGQGAREQFF.

This chain joins TRBV7-8 and TRBJ1-1, with 9 bases fitting TRBD1. Germline assignment: CDR1 SGHVS and CDR2 FQNEAQ. J gave up 6 bases and V 5 bases, and 7 bases lay outside the gene matches. The CDR3 sequence is 14 residues long. This CDR3 reads CASSTDRGDAEAFF. The CDR3 nucleotides are TGTGCCAGCAGCACGGACAGGGGCGACGCTGAAGCTTTCTTT.

The genes are TRBV11-3 and TRBJ1-1, with 8 positions matching TRBD1. The V gene end was trimmed by 6 bases and the J gene end by 3 bases; junction bases not matched to a gene: 6. The CDR3 is 14 residues long. Germline V gene sequence: CDR1 SGHNT, CDR2 YENEEA. The CDR3 protein is CASSSQGGYTEAFF. For the CDR3, the DNA is TGTGCCAGCAGTTCACAGGGGGGGTACACTGAAGCTTTCTTT.

V and J are TRBV27 and TRBJ2-1, with D perhaps TRBD2 (5 bases). Trimming took 3 bases from V and 2 from J, leaving 11 bases between them. The CDR3 is 15 residues long. The germline V gene encodes CDR1 MNHEY and CDR2 SMNVEV (reference sequence). The CDR3 coding sequence is TGTGCCAGCAGTTTTATACGGGGTACCTACAATGAGCAGTTCTTC. Amino acids: CASSFIRGTYNEQFF.